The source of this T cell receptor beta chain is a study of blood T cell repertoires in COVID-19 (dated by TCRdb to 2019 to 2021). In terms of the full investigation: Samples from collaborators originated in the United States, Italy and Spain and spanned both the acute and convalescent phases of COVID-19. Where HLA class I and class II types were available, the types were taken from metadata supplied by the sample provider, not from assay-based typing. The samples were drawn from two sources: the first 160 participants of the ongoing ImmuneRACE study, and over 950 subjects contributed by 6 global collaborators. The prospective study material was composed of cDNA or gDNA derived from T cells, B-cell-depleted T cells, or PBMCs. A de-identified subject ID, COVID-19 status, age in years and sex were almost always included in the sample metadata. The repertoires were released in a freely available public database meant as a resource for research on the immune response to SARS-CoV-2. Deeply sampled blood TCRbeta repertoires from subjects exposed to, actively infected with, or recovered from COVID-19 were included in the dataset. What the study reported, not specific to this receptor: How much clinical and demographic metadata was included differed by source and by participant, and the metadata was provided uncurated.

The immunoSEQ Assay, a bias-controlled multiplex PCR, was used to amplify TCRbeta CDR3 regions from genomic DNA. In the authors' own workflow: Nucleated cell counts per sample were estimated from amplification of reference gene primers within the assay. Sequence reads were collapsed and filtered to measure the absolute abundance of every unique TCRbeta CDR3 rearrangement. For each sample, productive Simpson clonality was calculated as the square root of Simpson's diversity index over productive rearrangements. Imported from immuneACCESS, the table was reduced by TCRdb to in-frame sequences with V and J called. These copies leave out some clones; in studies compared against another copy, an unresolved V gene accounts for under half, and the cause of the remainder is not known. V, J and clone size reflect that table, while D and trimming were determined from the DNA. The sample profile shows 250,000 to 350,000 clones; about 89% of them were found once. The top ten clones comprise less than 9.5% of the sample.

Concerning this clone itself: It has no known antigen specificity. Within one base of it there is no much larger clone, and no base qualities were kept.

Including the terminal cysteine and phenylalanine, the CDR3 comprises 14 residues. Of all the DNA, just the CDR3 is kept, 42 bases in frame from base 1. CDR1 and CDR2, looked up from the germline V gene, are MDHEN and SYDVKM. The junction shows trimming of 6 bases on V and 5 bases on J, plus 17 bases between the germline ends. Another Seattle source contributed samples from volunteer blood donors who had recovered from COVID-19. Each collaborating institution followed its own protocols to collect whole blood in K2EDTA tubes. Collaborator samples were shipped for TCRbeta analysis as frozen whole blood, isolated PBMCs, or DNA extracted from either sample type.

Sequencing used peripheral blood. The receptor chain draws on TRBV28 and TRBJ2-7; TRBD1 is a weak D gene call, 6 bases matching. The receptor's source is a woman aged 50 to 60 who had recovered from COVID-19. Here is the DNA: TGTGCCAGCAGCGAGCCTACAGGGTCGGACGAGCAGTACTTC. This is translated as CASSEPTGSDEQYF.